One and the same sample provided the 2 T cell receptor beta chains below, sequenced in a study of OX40 agonist ivuxolimab in advanced cancers. The data were produced by immunoSEQ multiplex PCR, yet TCRdb's version contains in-frame clones alone and is incomplete. The table lists 85,000 to 100,000 clones, around 87% of them singletons, with around 4.5% in the top ten. The sequences come from CD4+ or CD8+ T cells sorted from blood, collected in a trial of the OX40 agonist ivuxolimab. These receptors were taken from an adult with an advanced solid tumor such as melanoma, head and neck, liver or kidney cancer.

This clone was seen once. The chain is built from TRBV9 and TRBJ1-2, with 8 bases lining up with TRBD1. The CDR3 sequence is 14 residues long. Germline assignment: CDR1 SGDLS and CDR2 YYNGEE. The junction had 5 bases not matched to a gene; V was cut back by 0 bases and J by 7 bases. CDR3 sequence (DNA): TGTGCCAGCAGCGTAGGCAGGGGGCCCAGTGGCTACACCTTC. Its translation is CASSVGRGPSGYTF.

The chain couples TRBV28 to TRBJ2-2; no clear D. The V end lost 7 bases, the J end lost 2 bases, and 11 bases lay between the germline ends. Germline assignment: CDR1 MDHEN and CDR2 SYDVKM. The CDR3 covers 14 residues. CDR3 region: CASTHRINTGELFF. For the CDR3, the DNA is TGTGCCAGCACCCACCGGATAAACACCGGGGAGCTGTTTTTT. The entire variable domain, with the rest obtained from reference TRBV28 and TRBJ2-2, is as follows: DVKVTQSSRYLVKRTGEKVFLECVQDMDHENMFWYRQDPGLGLRLIYFSYDVKMKEKGDIPEGYSVSREKKERFSLILESASTNQTSMYLCASTHRINTGELFFGEGSRLTVL.